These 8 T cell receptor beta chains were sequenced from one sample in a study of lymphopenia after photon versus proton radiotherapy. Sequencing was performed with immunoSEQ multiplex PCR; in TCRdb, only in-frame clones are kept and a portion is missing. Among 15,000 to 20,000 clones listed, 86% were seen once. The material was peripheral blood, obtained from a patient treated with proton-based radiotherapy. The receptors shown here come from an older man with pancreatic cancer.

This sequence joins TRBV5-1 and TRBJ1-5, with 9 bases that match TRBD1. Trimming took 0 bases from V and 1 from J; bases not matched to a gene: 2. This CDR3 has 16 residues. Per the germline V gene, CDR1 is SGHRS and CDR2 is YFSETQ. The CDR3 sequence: CASSLDGTGSNQPQHF. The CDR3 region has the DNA TGCGCCAGCAGCTTGGACGGGACAGGGAGCAATCAGCCCCAGCATTTT.

The CDR3 DNA reads TGTGCCAGCAGTGAAAGCAGGGGCCTTATGAACACTGAAGCTTTCTTT. The encoded protein is CASSESRGLMNTEAFF. V is TRBV6-1 and J is TRBJ1-1; a possible D gene is TRBD1 (6 bases). The germline V gene encodes CDR1 MNHNS and CDR2 SASEGT. The ends were cut back, 2 bases at V and 0 bases at J, with 13 bases in the middle. The CDR3 is 16 residues long.

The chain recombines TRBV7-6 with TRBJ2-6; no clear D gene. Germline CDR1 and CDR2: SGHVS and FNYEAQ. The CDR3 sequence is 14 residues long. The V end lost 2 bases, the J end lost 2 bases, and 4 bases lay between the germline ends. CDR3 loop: CASSLQPGANVLTF. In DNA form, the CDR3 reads TGTGCCAGCAGCTTACAGCCTGGGGCCAACGTCCTGACTTTC.

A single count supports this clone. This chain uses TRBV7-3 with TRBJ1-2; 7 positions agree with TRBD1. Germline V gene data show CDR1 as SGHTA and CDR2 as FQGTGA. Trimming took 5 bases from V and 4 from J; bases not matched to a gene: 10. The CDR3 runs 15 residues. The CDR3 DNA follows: TGTGCCAGCAGCCCCCGACAGGGAAGTACCTATGGCTACACCTTC. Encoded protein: CASSPRQGSTYGYTF.

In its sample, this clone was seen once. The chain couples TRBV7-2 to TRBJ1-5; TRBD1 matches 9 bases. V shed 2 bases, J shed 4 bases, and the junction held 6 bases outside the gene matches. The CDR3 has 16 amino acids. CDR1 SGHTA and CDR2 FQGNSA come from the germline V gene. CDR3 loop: CASSLFGTGSNQPQHF. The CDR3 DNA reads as TGTGCCAGCAGCTTATTTGGGACAGGGTCTAATCAGCCCCAGCATTTT.

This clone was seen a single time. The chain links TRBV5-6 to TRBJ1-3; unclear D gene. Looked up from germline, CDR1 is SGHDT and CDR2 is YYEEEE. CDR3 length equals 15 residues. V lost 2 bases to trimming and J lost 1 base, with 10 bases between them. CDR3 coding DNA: TGTGCCAGCAGCTTCGGCTACAGTTCTGGAAACACCATATATTTT. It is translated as CASSFGYSSGNTIYF.

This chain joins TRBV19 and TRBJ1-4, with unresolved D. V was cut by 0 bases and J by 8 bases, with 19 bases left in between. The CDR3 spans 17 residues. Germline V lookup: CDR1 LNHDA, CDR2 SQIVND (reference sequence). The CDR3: CASSIDRWRGLTEKLFF. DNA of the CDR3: TGTGCCAGTAGTATAGATCGGTGGAGAGGGTTAACGGAAAAACTGTTTTTT.

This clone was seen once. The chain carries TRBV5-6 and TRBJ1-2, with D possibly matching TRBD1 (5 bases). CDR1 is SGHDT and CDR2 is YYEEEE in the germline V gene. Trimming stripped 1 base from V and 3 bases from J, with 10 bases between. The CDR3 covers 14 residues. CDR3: CASSLLGGDYGYTF. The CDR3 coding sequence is TGTGCCAGCAGCTTGTTGGGGGGAGACTATGGCTACACCTTC.